The present T cell receptor beta chain was sequenced within a study of human T cells and chemical hapten exposure. As for the study in general: Diphenylcyclopropenone was applied weekly to patients' scalps across the approximately 25-week study.

The time point denotes: pre-sensitization, week 0. Indicated treatment: therapeutic diphenylcyclopropenone sensitization with weekly scalp DPC. Non-pregnant alopecia patients aged 18 to 70, suitable for DPC therapy. CDR1 is SEHNR, CDR2 FQNEAQ, per germline (reference sequence). The CDR3 is 15 amino acids. Trimming at V came to 2 bases and at J to 4 bases, leaving 6 bases not matched to a gene. Study results and limitations: Following DPC sensitization, TCRs present above 1 in 1000 frequency showed no change.

This clonotype was counted only a few times. Its antigen remains unknown. The library labeled individual cDNA molecules by adding unique molecular identifiers to them. TCRdb used MiXCR to reprocess the RACE reads, holding one entry per CDR3 protein. Here the sample spans approximately 100,000 distinct CDR3 sequences, around 12% being singletons. V gene TRBV7-9 combines with J gene TRBJ2-7, with 9 bases matching TRBD2. Sample: whole blood, taken in connection with sensitization to the hapten diphenylcyclopropenone (DPC). The clonotype originates from a woman between 50 and 59 years old with alopecia areata. Some clones in this sample may be carry-over from other donors' samples. CDR3 DNA sequence: TGTGCCAGCAGCTTATCCTTAGCGGGAGCGTACGAGCAGTACTTC. Its protein product is CASSLSLAGAYEQYF.